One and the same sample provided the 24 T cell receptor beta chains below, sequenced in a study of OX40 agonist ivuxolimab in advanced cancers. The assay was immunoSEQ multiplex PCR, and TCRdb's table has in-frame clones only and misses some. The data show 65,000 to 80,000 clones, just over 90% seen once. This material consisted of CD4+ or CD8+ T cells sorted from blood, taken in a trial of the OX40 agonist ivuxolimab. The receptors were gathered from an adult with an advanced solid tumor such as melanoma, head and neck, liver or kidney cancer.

CDR3 region: CASKSSTRADTQYF. Written as DNA, the CDR3 is TGTGCCAGCAAGTCGAGCACCAGGGCAGATACGCAGTATTTT. The rearrangement uses TRBV28 and TRBJ2-3, with D possibly being TRBD1 (5 bases). From germline, CDR1 is MDHEN and CDR2 SYDVKM. The CDR3 is made up of 14 amino acids. Trimming cost V 7 bases and J 4 bases, with 15 bases left between them.

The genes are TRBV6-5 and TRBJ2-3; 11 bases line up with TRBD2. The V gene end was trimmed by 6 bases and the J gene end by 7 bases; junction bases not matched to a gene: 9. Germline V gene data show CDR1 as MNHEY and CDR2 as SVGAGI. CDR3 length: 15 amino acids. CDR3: CASRFTSGSFNTQYF. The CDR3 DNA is TGTGCCAGCAGATTTACTAGCGGGAGTTTTAATACGCAGTATTTT.

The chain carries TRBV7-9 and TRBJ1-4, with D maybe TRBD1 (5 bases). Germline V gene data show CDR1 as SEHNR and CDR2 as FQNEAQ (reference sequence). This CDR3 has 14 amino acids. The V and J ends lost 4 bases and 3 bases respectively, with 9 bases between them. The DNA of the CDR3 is TGTGCCAGCAGCTCAGGGTGGGCTAATGAAAAACTGTTTTTT. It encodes CASSSGWANEKLFF.

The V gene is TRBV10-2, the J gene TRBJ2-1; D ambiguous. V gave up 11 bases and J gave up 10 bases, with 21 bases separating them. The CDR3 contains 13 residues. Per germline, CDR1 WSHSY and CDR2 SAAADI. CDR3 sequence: CASYAPTYAEQFF. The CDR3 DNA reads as TGCGCCTCATACGCCCCTACGTACGCAGAGCAGTTCTTC.

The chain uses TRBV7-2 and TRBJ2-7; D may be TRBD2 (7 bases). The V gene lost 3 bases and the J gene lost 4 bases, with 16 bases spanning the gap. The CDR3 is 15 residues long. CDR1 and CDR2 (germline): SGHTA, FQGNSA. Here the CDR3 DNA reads TGTGCCAGCAGCTTTGTACGGGGGGCGACTTACGAGCAGTACTTC. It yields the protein CASSFVRGATYEQYF.

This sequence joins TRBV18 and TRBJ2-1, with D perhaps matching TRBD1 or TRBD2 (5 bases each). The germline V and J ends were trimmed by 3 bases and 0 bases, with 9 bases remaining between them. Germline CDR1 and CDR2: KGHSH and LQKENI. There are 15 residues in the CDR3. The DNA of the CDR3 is TGTGCCAGCTCACCCCCTGGGGGCTCCTACAATGAGCAGTTCTTC. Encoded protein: CASSPPGGSYNEQFF.

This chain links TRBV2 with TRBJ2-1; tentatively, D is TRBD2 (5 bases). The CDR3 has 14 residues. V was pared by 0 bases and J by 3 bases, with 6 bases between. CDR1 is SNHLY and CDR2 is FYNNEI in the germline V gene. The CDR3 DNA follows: TGTGCCAGCAGTGAAGCTAGCGTCTACAATGAGCAGTTCTTC. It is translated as CASSEASVYNEQFF.

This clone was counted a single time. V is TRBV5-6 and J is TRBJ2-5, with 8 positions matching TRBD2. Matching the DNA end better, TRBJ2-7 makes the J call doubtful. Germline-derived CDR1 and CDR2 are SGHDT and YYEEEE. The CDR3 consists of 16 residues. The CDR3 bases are TGTGCCAGCAGCTTGGGGACGGGAGGGGGTATCTACGAGCAGTACTTC. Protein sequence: CASSLGTGGGIYEQYF.

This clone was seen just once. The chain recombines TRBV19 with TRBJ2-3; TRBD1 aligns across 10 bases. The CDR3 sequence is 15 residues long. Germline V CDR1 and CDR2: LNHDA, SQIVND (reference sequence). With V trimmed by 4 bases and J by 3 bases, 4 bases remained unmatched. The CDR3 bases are TGTGCCAGTAGTAGGGGACAGGGGATAACAGATACGCAGTATTTT. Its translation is CASSRGQGITDTQYF.

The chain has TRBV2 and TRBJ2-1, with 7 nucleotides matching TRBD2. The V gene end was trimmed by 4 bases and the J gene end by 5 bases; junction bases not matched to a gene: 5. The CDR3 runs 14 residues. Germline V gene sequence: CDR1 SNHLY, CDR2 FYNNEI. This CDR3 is CASSARTSDNEQFF. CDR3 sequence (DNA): TGTGCCAGCAGTGCCCGGACTAGTGACAATGAGCAGTTCTTC.

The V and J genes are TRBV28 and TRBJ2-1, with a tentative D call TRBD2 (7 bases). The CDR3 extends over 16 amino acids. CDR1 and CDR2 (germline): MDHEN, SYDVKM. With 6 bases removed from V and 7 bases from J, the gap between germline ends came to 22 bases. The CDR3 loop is CASSPTGGGDRNEQFF. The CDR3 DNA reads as TGTGCCAGCAGCCCGACGGGGGGCGGGGATAGGAATGAGCAGTTCTTC.

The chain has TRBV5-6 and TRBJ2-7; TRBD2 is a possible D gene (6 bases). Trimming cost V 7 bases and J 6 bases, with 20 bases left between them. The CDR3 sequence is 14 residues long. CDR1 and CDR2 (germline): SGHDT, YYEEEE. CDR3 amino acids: CASSGWGRQGEQYF. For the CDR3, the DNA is TGTGCCAGCTCTGGTTGGGGGAGGCAGGGCGAGCAGTACTTC.

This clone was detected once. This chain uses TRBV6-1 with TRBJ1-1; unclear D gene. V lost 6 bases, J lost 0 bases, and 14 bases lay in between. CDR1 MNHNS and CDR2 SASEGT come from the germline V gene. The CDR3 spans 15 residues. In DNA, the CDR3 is TGTGCCAGCAGCCTACTCGGGAGTTTGAACACTGAAGCTTTCTTT. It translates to CASSLLGSLNTEAFF.

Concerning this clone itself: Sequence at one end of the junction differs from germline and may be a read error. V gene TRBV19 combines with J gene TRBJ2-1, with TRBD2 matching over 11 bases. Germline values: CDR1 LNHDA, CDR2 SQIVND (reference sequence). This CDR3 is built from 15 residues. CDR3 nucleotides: TGTGCAAGTAACTCGGGACTAGCGGAGTACAATGAGCAGTTCTTC. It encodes CASNSGLAEYNEQFF.

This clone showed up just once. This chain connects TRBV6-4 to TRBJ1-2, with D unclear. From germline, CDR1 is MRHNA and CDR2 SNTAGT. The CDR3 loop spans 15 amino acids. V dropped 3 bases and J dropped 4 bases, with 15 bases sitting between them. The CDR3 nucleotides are TGTGCCAGCAGTGAAAGTTTTGGGGTCAGCTATGGCTACACCTTC. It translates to CASSESFGVSYGYTF.

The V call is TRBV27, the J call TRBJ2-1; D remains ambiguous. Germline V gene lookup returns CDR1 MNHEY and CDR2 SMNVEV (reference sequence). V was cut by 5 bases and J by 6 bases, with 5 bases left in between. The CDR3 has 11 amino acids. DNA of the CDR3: TGTGCCAGCAGTCGCCTCAATGAGCAGTTCTTC. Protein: CASSRLNEQFF.

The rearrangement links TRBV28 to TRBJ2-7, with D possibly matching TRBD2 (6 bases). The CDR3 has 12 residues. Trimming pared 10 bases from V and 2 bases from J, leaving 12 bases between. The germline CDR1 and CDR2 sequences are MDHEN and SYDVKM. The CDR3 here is CATKGGPYEQYF. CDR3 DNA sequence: TGTGCCACTAAGGGAGGCCCCTACGAGCAGTACTTC.

This CDR3 is CASSEPGQKFRETQYF. The CDR3 bases are TGTGCCAGCAGCGAACCGGGACAGAAATTCCGGGAGACCCAGTACTTC. This chain connects TRBV5-4 to TRBJ2-5; 7 bases map to TRBD1. The length of the CDR3 is 16 residues. Germline lookup yields CDR1 SGHNT and CDR2 YYREEE (reference sequence). Germline trimming cut 4 bases from V and 5 bases from J; bases unmatched to any gene: 14.

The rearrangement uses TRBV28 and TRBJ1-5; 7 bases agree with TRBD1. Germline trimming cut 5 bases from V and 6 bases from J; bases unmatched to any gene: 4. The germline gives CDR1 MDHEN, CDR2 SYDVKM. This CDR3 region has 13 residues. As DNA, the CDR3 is TGTGCCAGCAGTCCAGGGGGGGTTCAGCCCCAGCATTTT. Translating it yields CASSPGGVQPQHF.

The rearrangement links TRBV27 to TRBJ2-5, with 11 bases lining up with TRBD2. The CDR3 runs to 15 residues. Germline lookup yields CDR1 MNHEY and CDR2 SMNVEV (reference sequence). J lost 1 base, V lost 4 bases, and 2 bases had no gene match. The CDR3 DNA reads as TGTGCCAGCAGTTCGGGACTAGCGGCCCAAGAGACCCAGTACTTC. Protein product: CASSSGLAAQETQYF.

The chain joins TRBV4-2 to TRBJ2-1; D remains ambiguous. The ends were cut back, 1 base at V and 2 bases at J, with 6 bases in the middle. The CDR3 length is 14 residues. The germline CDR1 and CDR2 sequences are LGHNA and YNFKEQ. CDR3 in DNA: TGTGCCAGCAGCCAAGTAGGGACCTACAATGAGCAGTTCTTC. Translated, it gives CASSQVGTYNEQFF.

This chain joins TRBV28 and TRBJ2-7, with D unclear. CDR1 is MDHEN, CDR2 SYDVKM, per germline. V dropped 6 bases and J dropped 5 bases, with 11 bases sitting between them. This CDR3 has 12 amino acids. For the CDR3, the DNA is TGTGCCAGCAGGTCGAGTTCAAACGAGCAGTACTTC. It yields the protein CASRSSSNEQYF.

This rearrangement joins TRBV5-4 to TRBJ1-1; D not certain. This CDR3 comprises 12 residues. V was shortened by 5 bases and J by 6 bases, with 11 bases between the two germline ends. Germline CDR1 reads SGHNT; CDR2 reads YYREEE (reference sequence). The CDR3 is CASSLVGSEAFF. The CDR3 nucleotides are TGTGCCAGCAGTTTAGTGGGATCTGAAGCTTTCTTT.

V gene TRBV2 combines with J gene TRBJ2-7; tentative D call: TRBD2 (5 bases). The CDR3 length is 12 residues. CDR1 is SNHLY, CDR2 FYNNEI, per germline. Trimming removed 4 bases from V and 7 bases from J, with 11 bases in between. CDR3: CASSAYSGEQYF. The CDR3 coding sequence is TGTGCCAGCAGTGCCTACTCGGGGGAGCAGTACTTC.